Below, one TCR beta chain is given with its context. The antigen it binds to is not known. A read error may explain this, as a much larger clone is one base away. The TCR beta CDR3 regions were amplified from the RNA transcripts. The TCR CDR3 was subjected to a first round of RT-PCR using the HTBI primer set and the Qiagen OneStep RT-PCR kit. The libraries were constructed in a second round of multiplex PCR and then size-selected and purified. Libraries were sequenced paired-end with 100 bp reads on an Illumina HiSeq2000. The authors' analysis ran thus. SOAPnuke was used to process the raw data, with reads discarded if the reads contained adapters or uncalled bases, had a mean Phred below 15, or lacked an exact constant-primer or identifier match. COPE v1.2.5 was used to merge the high-quality paired reads, and each unique nucleotide sequence was defined as a clonotype. MiTCR v1.1 was used to align clonotypes to the IMGT TRBV, TRBD and TRBJ reference segments. The analysis included only V-J combinations with a frequency above 0.0001, which together covered roughly 99% of the repertoires. A TCS score was defined as the ratio of F50 (clonal expansion) to E x V (chaos), with BLOSUM62-based TCRdist applied between CDR3 peptides within each V-J. Welch's t-statistics and random forest reduced 500 to 550 V-J features to 13, which were used in a naive Bayes classifier (R e1071). The public reads were reanalyzed by TCRdb: fastp trimming at Q25, MiXCR alignment, in-frame beta chains only. Identical CDR3 proteins give one entry, which carries the most common genes and DNA. The V and J calls and clone size come from TCRdb's table, not from the authors' own analysis. This sample comprises 150,000 or so distinct CDR3 sequences, 22% of them detected only once. The top ten constitute about 70% of the sample.

This sample stems from a study of T cells in Graves' hyperthyroidism and ophthalmopathy (dated by TCRdb to between 2018 and 2021). For context, the study as a whole: Peripheral blood samples were taken at the time of initial diagnosis, prior to any treatment. To identify distinguishing TCR V-J signatures, a discovery cohort of 90 to 100 patients was used, comprising fewer than 45 with Graves' ophthalmopathy and 57 with stable Graves' hyperthyroidism. Prospective prediction of ophthalmopathy was tested in an independent validation cohort of approximately 18 hyperthyroidism patients and around 16 patients who later progressed to ophthalmopathy. The approximately 97 discovery patients were randomly divided into training and test sets at a 7:3 ratio. In six Graves' hyperthyroidism patients, the study also compared T-cell repertoires from thyroid tissue with T-cell repertoires from blood. After sampling, hyperthyroidism patients received methimazole starting at 30 mg daily, and ophthalmopathy patients received high-dose intravenous methylprednisolone. TCR Vbeta CDR3 sequencing of approximately 140 peripheral blood samples (over 40 ophthalmopathy, 75 or so hyperthyroidism and 17 progressor patients) is reported in the paper.

Hyperthyroidism patients were newly diagnosed, had a disease duration of under 2 months, and were aged 18 to 65 years. Patients with uncontrolled infections, other autoimmune diseases, pregnancy or lactation were excluded. Diagnoses were established on the basis of clinical symptoms, serum thyroxine and TRAb, thyroid ultrasound, and orbital computed tomography. Blood from progressor patients was drawn when they were first diagnosed with hyperthyroidism, before any ophthalmopathy symptoms appeared. PBMCs were isolated from about 9 ml of fresh peripheral blood by Ficoll-Paque density gradient centrifugation. Progressor patients were first diagnosed with Graves' hyperthyroidism and then developed ophthalmopathy during follow-up. Total RNA was extracted with Trizol reagent, and quality was checked on an Agilent 2100 Bioanalyzer. CDR1 SGHDN and CDR2 FVKESK are derived from the germline V gene. The CDR3 covers 13 residues, taking in both the cysteine and the phenylalanine. The retained sequence is limited to the CDR3, 39 bases, with the frame set at the first base.

General conclusions and limits of the study: No statistical method was used to set the sample size in advance, and investigators knew the group allocation. A model built on a 13 V-J signature distinguished ophthalmopathy from stable hyperthyroidism, reaching about 88% sensitivity and about 81% specificity in cross-validation and 80%/75% in testing. In validation, progression to ophthalmopathy was predicted by the model with almost 71% sensitivity and roughly 76% specificity, a median of 6.5 months before onset. Most expanded thyroid clonotypes (frequency above 0.001) were also detected in blood, suggesting blood repertoires may reflect thyroid immune responses.

The sequence was collected from a woman aged 45-59 years with Graves' hyperthyroidism that later progressed to Graves' ophthalmopathy. The sequence joins TRBV14 to TRBJ2-3; the D gene may be TRBD1 or TRBD2, since each aligns over 5 bases. Source material: blood. The DNA sequence is given as TGTGCCAGCAGGCAAGAACGGGGCCGTACGCAGTATTTT. Translation gives CASRQERGRTQYF.